These 7 T cell receptor beta chains came from one sample sequenced in a study of T cell repertoires in cytomegalovirus infection. TCRdb passed the reads through MiXCR, listing each CDR3 protein once. Of approximately 750,000 distinct CDR3 sequences listed, 35% to 45% were seen once; the top ten hold 2.5% to 3.5%. Input material: PBMCs. The receptors shown here come from a human donor in good health (CMV status not recorded). Some clones in this sample may be carry-over from other donors' samples.

This clonotype was observed at least ten times. The chain is built from TRBV12-3 or TRBV12-4 and TRBJ2-2; 7 nucleotides line up with TRBD1. The CDR3 has 16 residues. Trimming removed 4 bases from V and 5 bases from J; junction bases left unmatched: 10. The CDR3 here is CASSYRGLRRTGELFF. CDR3 in DNA: TGTGCCAGCAGTTATAGGGGGCTACGAAGAACCGGGGAGCTGTTTTTT.

This clonotype was seen only a few times. The J gene is TRBJ2-3, the V gene TRBV7-6, with D possibly TRBD1 on 5 matching bases. Germline CDR1 SGHVS, CDR2 FNYEAQ. The length of the CDR3 is 15 residues. The V gene lost 1 base and the J gene lost 7 bases, with 15 bases spanning the gap. The CDR3 DNA is TGTGCCAGCAGCTTAGGACAGCAACAACGCCATACGCAGTATTTT. Protein product: CASSLGQQQRHTQYF. Drawing the rest from reference TRBV7-6 and TRBJ2-3, the complete variable domain is GAGVSQSPRYKVTKRGQDVALRCDPISGHVSLYWYRQALGQGPEFLTYFNYEAQQDKSGLPNDRFSAERPEGSISTLTIQRTEQRDSAMYRCASSLGQQQRHTQYFGPGTRLTVL.

The CDR3 region is CASSFRLAGFEQFF. DNA of the CDR3: TGTGCCAGCAGTTTCCGACTAGCGGGCTTTGAGCAGTTCTTC. This chain uses TRBV28 with TRBJ2-1; 10 bases fit TRBD2. Trimming removed 3 bases from V and 9 bases from J; junction bases left unmatched: 5. The V gene's germline CDR1 is MDHEN and CDR2 SYDVKM. The CDR3 is made up of 14 amino acids.

This clonotype was counted between two and nine times. The rearrangement uses TRBV18 and TRBJ2-5; D may be TRBD2 (6 bases). In germline, CDR1 is KGHSH, CDR2 LQKENI. The CDR3 is 15 amino acids. V was trimmed by 3 bases and J by 4 bases, leaving 15 bases between them. Written as DNA, the CDR3 is TGTGCCAGCTCACCCGGGGACTCGTGGTTAGAGACCCAGTACTTC. As protein: CASSPGDSWLETQYF.

This chain connects TRBV6-5 to TRBJ1-5; the D gene is possibly TRBD1 (6 bases). The CDR3 is 15 residues long. Per the germline V gene, CDR1 is MNHEY and CDR2 is SVGAGI. With 4 bases removed from V and 5 bases from J, the gap between germline ends came to 15 bases. The CDR3 nucleotides are TGTGCCAGCAGTTCGGGTAGGGGGAATCATCAGCCCCAGCATTTT. Its translation: CASSSGRGNHQPQHF.

This clonotype was detected a few times. A read error is likely, as this CDR3 ends without the conserved phenylalanine or tryptophan. The DNA is omitted, as the CDR3 cannot be located on it reliably, and the CDR3 follows TCRdb's listing. The rearrangement joins TRBV9 to TRBJ2-7; no check of the table's D call, TRBD1, against the DNA was made. The CDR3 spans 15 residues, counting both ends. Germline V gene data show CDR1 as SGDLS and CDR2 as YYNGEE. Here the CDR3 reads CASSVVYGTGRVIPS.

This clonotype has more than one count but fewer than ten. This chain uses TRBV29-1 with TRBJ2-1; 8 nucleotides line up with TRBD2. V trimming: 4 bases; J trimming: 6 bases; junction bases outside the gene matches: 11. The V gene's germline CDR1 is SQVTM and CDR2 ANQGSEA. The CDR3 consists of 15 residues. Here the CDR3 DNA reads TGCAGCGTTGTCGGTCTAGCGGGCCCCTCCAATGAGCAGTTCTTC. This translates into CSVVGLAGPSNEQFF.